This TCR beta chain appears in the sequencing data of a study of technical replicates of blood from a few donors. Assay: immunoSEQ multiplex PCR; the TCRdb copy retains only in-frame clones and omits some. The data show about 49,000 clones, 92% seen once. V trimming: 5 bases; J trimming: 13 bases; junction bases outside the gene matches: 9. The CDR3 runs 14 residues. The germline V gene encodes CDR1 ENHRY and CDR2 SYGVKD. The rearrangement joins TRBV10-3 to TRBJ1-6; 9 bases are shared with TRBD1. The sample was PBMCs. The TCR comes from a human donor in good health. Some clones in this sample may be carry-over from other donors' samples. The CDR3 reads CAISKTGGTSPLHF. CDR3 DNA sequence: TGTGCCATCAGTAAAACAGGGGGCACTTCTCCCCTCCACTTT.